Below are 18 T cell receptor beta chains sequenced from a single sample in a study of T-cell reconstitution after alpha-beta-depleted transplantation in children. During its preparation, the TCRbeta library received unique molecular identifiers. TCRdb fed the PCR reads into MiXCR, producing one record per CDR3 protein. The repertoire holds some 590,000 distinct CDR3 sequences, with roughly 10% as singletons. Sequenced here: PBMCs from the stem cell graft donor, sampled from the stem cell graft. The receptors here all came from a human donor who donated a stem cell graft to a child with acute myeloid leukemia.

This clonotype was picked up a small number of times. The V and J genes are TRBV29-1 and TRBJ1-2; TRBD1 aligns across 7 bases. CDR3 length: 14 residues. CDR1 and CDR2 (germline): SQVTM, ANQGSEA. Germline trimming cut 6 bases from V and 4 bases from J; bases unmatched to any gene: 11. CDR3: CSVFPGQAGYGYTF. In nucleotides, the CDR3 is TGCAGCGTCTTCCCCGGACAGGCGGGCTATGGCTACACCTTC.

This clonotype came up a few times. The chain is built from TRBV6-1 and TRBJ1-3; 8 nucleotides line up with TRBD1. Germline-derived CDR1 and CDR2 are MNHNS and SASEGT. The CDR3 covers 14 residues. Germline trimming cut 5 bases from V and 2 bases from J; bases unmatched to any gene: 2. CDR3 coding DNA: TGTGCCAGCAGTAAACAGGGGGCTGGAAACACCATATATTTT. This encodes CASSKQGAGNTIYF.

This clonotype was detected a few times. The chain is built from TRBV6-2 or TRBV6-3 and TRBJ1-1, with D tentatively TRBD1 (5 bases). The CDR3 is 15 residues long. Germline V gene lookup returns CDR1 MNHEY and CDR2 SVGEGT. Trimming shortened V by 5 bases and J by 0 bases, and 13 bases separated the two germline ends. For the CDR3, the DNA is TGTGCCAGCAGTCGGGCGGGGGTGATGAACACTGAAGCTTTCTTT. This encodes CASSRAGVMNTEAFF.

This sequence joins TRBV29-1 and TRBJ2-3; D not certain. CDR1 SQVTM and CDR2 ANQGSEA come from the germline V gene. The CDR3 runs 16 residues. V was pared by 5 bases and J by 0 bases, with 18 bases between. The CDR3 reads CSVRAVWTSSTDTQYF. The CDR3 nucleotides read TGCAGCGTTAGGGCCGTGTGGACCTCTAGCACAGATACGCAGTATTTT.

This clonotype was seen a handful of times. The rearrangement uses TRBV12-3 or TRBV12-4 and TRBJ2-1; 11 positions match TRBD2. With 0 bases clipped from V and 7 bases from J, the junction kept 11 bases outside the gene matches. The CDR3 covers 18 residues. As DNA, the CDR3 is TGTGCCAGCAGTTTAGCGCTTGGGGCACTAGCGGGAGAAAATGAGCAGTTCTTC. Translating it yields CASSLALGALAGENEQFF.

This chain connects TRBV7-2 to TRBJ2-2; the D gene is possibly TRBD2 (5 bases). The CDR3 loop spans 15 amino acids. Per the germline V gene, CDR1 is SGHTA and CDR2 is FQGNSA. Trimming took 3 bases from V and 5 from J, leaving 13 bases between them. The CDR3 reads CASSFRGDGTGELFF. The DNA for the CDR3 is TGTGCCAGCAGCTTCCGGGGAGATGGGACCGGGGAGCTGTTTTTT.

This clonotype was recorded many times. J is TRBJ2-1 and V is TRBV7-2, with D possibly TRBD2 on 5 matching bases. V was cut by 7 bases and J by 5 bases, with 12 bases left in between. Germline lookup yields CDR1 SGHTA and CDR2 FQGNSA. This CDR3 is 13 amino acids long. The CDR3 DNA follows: TGTGCCAGCAACCCTCGGGGAAACAATGAGCAGTTCTTC. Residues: CASNPRGNNEQFF.

For the CDR3, the DNA is TGTGCCAGCAGCAAAACAGGGCTCTCCTACGAGCAGTACTTC. Translated, it gives CASSKTGLSYEQYF. The chain has TRBV7-2 and TRBJ2-7; a weak D match, TRBD1 (6 bases). The CDR3 totals 14 residues. Germline V CDR1 and CDR2: SGHTA, FQGNSA. With 5 bases removed from V and 0 bases from J, the gap between germline ends came to 11 bases. Full variable domain (outside the CDR3, taken from reference TRBV7-2 and TRBJ2-7): GAGVSQSPSNKVTEKGKDVELRCDPISGHTALYWYRQSLGQGLEFLIYFQGNSAPDKSGLPSDRFSAERTGGSVSTLTIQRTQQEDSAVYLCASSKTGLSYEQYFGPGTRLTVT.

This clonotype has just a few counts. The DNA for the CDR3 is TGTGCCAGCAGACGGAACATTCAGTACTTC. This codes for CASRRNIQYF. V is TRBV2 and J is TRBJ2-4; no clear D gene. The CDR3 totals 10 residues. Trimming cost V 6 bases and J 7 bases, with 4 bases left between them. Germline V CDR1 and CDR2: SNHLY, FYNNEI.

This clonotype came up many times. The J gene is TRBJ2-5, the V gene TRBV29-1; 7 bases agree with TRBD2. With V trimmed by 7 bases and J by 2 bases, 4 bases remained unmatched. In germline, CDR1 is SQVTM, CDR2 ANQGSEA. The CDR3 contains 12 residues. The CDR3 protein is CSGGLEQETQYF. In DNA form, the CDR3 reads TGCAGCGGAGGACTAGAACAAGAGACCCAGTACTTC.

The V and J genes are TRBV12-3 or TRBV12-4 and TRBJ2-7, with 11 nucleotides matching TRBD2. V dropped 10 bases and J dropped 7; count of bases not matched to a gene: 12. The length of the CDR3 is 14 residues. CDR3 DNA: TGTGCCACCGCTCGACTAGCGGGAACGGGAGAGCAGTACTTC. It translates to CATARLAGTGEQYF.

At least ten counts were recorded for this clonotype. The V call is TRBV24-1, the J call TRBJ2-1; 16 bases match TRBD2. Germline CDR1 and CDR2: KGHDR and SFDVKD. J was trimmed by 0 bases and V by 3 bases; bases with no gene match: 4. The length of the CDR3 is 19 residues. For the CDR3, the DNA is TGTGCCACCAGTGATCCCGGGACTAGCGGGAGGGCCTCCTACAATGAGCAGTTCTTC. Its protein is CATSDPGTSGRASYNEQFF.

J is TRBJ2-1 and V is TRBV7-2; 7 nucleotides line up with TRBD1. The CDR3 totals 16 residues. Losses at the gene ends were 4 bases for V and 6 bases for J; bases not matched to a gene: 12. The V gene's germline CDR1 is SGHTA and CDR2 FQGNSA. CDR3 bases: TGTGCCAGCAGCTCTATACAGGGGTTCCTAATCAATGAGCAGTTCTTC. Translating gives CASSSIQGFLINEQFF.

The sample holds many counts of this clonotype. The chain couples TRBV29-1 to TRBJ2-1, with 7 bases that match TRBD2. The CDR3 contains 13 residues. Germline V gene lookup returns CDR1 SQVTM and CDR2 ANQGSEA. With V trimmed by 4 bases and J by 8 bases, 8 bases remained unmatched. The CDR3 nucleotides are TGCAGCGTTGGGGGACTAAGGAACGATGAGCAGTTCTTC. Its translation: CSVGGLRNDEQFF.

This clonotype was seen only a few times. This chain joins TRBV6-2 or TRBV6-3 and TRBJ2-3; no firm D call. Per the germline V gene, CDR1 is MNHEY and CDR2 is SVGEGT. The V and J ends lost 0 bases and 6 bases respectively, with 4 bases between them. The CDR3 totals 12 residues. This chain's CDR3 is CASSYSVDTQYF. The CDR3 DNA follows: TGTGCCAGCAGTTACTCGGTGGATACGCAGTATTTT.

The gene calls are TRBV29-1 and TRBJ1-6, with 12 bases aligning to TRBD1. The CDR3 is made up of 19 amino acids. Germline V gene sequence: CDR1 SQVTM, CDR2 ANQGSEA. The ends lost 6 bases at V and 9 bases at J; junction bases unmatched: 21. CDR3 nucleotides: TGCAGCGTCCGGGGGGGACAGGGGGCGCGGGTCCCAACAGGTTCACCCCTCCACTTT. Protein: CSVRGGQGARVPTGSPLHF.

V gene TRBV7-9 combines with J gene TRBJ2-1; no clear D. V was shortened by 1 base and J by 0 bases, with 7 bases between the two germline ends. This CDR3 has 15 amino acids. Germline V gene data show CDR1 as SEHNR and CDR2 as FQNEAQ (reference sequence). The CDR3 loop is CASSLVQHSYNEQFF. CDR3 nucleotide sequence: TGTGCCAGCAGCTTAGTACAGCACTCCTACAATGAGCAGTTCTTC.

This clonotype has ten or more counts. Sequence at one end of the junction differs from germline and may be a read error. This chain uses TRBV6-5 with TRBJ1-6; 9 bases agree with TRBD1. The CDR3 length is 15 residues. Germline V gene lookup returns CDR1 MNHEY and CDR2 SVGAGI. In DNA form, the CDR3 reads TGTGCCAGCAGTGACTCGACAGGGGGAAATTCACCCCTCCACTTT. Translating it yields CASSDSTGGNSPLHF.